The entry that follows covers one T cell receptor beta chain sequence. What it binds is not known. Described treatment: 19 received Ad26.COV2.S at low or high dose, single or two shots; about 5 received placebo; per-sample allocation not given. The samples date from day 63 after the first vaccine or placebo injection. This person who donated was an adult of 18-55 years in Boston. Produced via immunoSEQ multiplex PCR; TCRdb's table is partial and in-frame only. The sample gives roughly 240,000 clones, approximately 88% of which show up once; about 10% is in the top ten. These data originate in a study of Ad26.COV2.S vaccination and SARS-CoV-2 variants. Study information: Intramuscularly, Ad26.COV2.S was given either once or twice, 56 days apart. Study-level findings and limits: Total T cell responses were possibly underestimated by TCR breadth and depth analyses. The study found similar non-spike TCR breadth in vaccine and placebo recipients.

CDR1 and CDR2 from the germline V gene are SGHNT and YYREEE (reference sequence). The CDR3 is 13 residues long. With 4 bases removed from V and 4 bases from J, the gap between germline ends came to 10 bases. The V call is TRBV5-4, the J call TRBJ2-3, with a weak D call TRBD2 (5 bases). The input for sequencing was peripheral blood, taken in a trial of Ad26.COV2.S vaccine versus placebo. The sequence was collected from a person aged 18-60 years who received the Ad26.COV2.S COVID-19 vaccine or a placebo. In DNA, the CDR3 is TGTGCCAGCAGCCTCATGGGAGCAGATACGCAGTATTTT. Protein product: CASSLMGADTQYF.